This T cell receptor (beta chain) was retrieved from a study of blood T cell repertoires in COVID-19. Overall study: Acute and convalescent COVID-19 specimens originated in the United States, Italy and Spain. Sources were T cells, B-cell-depleted T cells, or PBMCs; the material itself was cDNA or gDNA.

Recruited during active infection, patients (from Seattle) were subsequently followed longitudinally. J was trimmed by 2 bases and V by 7 bases; bases with no gene match: 8. The V gene's germline CDR1 is SNHLY and CDR2 FYNNEI. The CDR3 runs 15 residues. Per the original data handling: How many nucleated cells were present was estimated from reference gene primer amplification. Method: immunoSEQ multiplex PCR; TCRdb's copy keeps in-frame clones and lacks some. Clone size and V and J calls were adopted from that table, with D and trimming inferred from the DNA. The sample has roughly 480,000 clones, about 91% seen once.

The chain combines TRBV2 with TRBJ2-7; 10 bases align to TRBD1. The clonotype was recovered from a young man with COVID-19, enrolled during active disease. The sequenced sample was peripheral blood. For the CDR3, the DNA is TGTGCCAGCACTGTAACCGGGACAGGGGCCTACGAGCAGTACTTC. Translation: CASTVTGTGAYEQYF.